The rows below give T cell receptor beta chains drawn from one sample of a study of blood T cells in healthy people across ages. TCRdb re-called the 5' RACE reads with MiXCR, one entry per CDR3 protein. The profile shows some 880,000 distinct CDR3 sequences, approximately 35% of them singletons. The sample consisted of blood. These receptors all stem from a man between 18 and 35 years old in good health. CDR3s include the opening cysteine and the closing phenylalanine or tryptophan. D genes are given only for firm matches. Clone size is given for some rows only: seen once, a few or many times, or a class if the clone is expanded.

D gene | clone size | J gene | CDR3 length | V gene | CDR3 protein | CDR3 DNA
- | few | TRBJ2-5 | 11 | TRBV2 | CASYAQETQYF | TGTGCCAGCTACGCCCAAGAGACCCAGTACTTC
- | few | TRBJ2-5 | 13 | TRBV4-2 | CASSQESEETQYF | TGTGCCAGCAGCCAAGAAAGTGAGGAGACCCAGTACTTC
TRBD1 | - | TRBJ2-7 | 17 | TRBV5-1 | CASSLILSRGSYNEQYF | TGCGCCAGCAGCTTGATACTAAGCAGGGGGTCCTACAATGAGCAGTACTTC
- | - | TRBJ1-2 | 17 | TRBV4-3 | CASSQDNAGHRPYGYTF | TGCGCCAGCAGCCAAGATAATGCGGGACACCGCCCGTATGGCTACACCTTC
- | - | TRBJ1-3 | 14 | TRBV27 | CATIAGCSGNTIYF | TGTGCCACGATTGCGGGGTGCTCTGGAAACACCATATATTTT
TRBD1 | few | TRBJ2-1 | 15 | TRBV27 | CASSPTGGTRNEQFF | TGTGCCAGCAGCCCAACAGGGGGGACCCGCAATGAGCAGTTCTTC
- | - | TRBJ1-6 | 16 | TRBV19 | CASSARGGGADSPLHF | TGTGCCAGTAGTGCAAGAGGGGGGGGCGCGGATTCACCCCTCCACTTT
TRBD2 | - | TRBJ2-7 | 18 | TRBV6-2/TRBV6-3 | CASSYKTGGAHKAYEQYF | TGTGCCAGCAGTTATAAGACGGGGGGTGCACACAAAGCCTACGAGCAGTACTTC
- | - | TRBJ1-4 | 14 | TRBV20-1 | CSARHGATNERLFF | TGCAGTGCTCGCCACGGCGCAACTAATGAAAGACTGTTTTTT
- | - | TRBJ1-1 | 11 | TRBV6-1 | CASSEGGTAFF | TGTGCCAGCAGTGAAGGGGGAACGGCTTTCTTT
- | few | TRBJ2-1 | 18 | TRBV27 | CASSLFQLADGLNNEQFF | TGTGCCAGCAGTTTATTTCAATTGGCGGACGGACTAAACAATGAGCAGTTCTTC
TRBD1 | - | TRBJ2-5 | 14 | TRBV7-9 | CASSTTGPQETQYF | TGTGCCAGCAGCACGACAGGGCCTCAAGAGACCCAGTACTTC
TRBD1 | many | TRBJ1-2 | 13 | TRBV12-3/TRBV12-4 | CASSSTGGRGYTF | TGTGCCAGCAGTTCCACAGGGGGCAGGGGCTACACCTTC
TRBD1 | many | TRBJ2-1 | 15 | TRBV5-1 | CASSLDTVGDSEQFF | TGCGCCAGCAGCTTGGATACGGTAGGGGACAGCGAGCAGTTCTTC
- | once | TRBJ2-5 | 15 | TRBV6-2/TRBV6-3 | CASSYGLGFQETQYF | TGTGCCAGCAGTTACGGGCTAGGGTTCCAAGAGACCCAGTACTTC
- | - | TRBJ2-7 | 14 | TRBV9 | CASSPQGALYEQYF | TGTGCCAGCAGCCCCCAAGGAGCACTCTACGAGCAGTACTTC
- | few | TRBJ1-4 | 14 | TRBV20-1 | CSARSGALGEKLFF | TGCAGTGCTAGGTCAGGGGCTCTAGGAGAAAAACTGTTTTTT
TRBD1 | - | TRBJ1-2 | 16 | TRBV2 | CASGPGQGPSNYGYTF | TGTGCCAGCGGGCCCGGACAGGGGCCCTCTAACTATGGCTACACCTTC
TRBD2 | many | TRBJ2-1 | 17 | TRBV7-2 | CASSSGLLAGGYNEQFF | TGTGCCAGCAGCTCGGGCCTGCTAGCGGGGGGCTACAATGAGCAGTTCTTC
- | many | TRBJ2-1 | 14 | TRBV3-1 | CASSQDLNLNEQFF | TGTGCCAGCAGCCAAGATCTTAACTTAAATGAGCAGTTCTTC
TRBD2 | - | TRBJ2-3 | 19 | TRBV10-3 | CATLGGSGGLAESSDTQYF | TGTGCCACCCTGGGTGGTAGCGGGGGATTGGCCGAGTCTTCAGATACGCAGTATTTT
- | - | TRBJ1-1 | 13 | TRBV4-2 | CASSQVQVEGAFF | TGTGCCAGCAGCCAAGTTCAGGTAGAAGGAGCTTTCTTT
- | many | TRBJ2-1 | 13 | TRBV24-1 | CATSRQGSNEQFF | TGTGCCACCAGTAGGCAGGGGTCGAATGAGCAGTTCTTC
TRBD1 | - | TRBJ1-6 | 13 | TRBV29-1 | CSVLVTGDSPLHF | TGCAGCGTTCTGGTTACAGGGGATTCACCCCTCCACTTT
- | - | TRBJ2-5 | 13 | TRBV28 | CASFGDSQETQYF | TGTGCCAGCTTCGGTGACTCCCAAGAGACCCAGTACTTC
- | - | TRBJ2-1 | 11 | TRBV19 | CASSDGQGGFF | TGTGCCAGTAGTGACGGGCAGGGCGGGTTCTTC
TRBD1 | - | TRBJ1-4 | 15 | TRBV4-3 | CASSHGRGLVEKLFF | TGCGCCAGCAGCCATGGCAGGGGGCTAGTTGAAAAACTGTTTTTT
TRBD1 | - | TRBJ1-5 | 15 | TRBV4-2 | CASSHPGQGDQPQHF | TGTGCCAGCAGCCACCCCGGACAGGGAGATCAGCCCCAGCATTTT
TRBD2 | few | TRBJ2-4 | 17 | TRBV5-3 | CARRYSRGGAAKNIQYF | TGTGCCAGAAGATATTCGCGGGGGGGTGCGGCCAAAAACATTCAGTACTTC
TRBD2 | few | TRBJ2-7 | 16 | TRBV7-9 | CASSLNPGGGAYEQYF | TGTGCCAGCAGCTTAAATCCGGGAGGTGGGGCCTACGAGCAGTACTTC
TRBD1 | - | TRBJ1-1 | 19 | TRBV7-9 | CASSSPTRSGGVLGTEAFF | TGTGCCAGCAGCTCTCCGACGCGATCAGGGGGTGTTCTTGGGACTGAAGCTTTCTTT
- | few | TRBJ2-3 | 15 | TRBV5-1 | CASSPVVDSTDTQYF | TGCGCCAGCAGCCCGGTAGTCGATTCCACAGATACGCAGTATTTT
- | - | TRBJ2-7 | 13 | TRBV20-1 | CSATFGGSYEQYF | TGCAGTGCTACTTTCGGCGGCTCCTACGAGCAGTACTTC
- | few | TRBJ2-1 | 16 | TRBV20-1 | CSARDAARTDYNEQFF | TGCAGTGCTAGAGATGCGGCGCGGACCGACTACAATGAGCAGTTCTTC
- | - | TRBJ2-3 | 15 | TRBV20-1 | CSARVLATSTETQYF | TGCAGTGCTAGAGTCCTAGCGACAAGCACAGAGACGCAGTATTTT
- | - | TRBJ2-3 | 17 | TRBV2 | CASRPPGRGGNADTQYF | TGTGCCAGCAGACCTCCTGGCAGGGGGGGGAACGCAGATACGCAGTATTTT
- | - | TRBJ2-6 | 19 | TRBV6-2/TRBV6-3 | CASSLRFTRSTSGANVLTF | TGTGCCAGCAGTCTCCGGTTCACCCGAAGTACTTCTGGGGCCAACGTCCTGACTTTC
- | many | TRBJ2-7 | 13 | TRBV9 | CASSVDTAYEQYF | TGTGCCAGCAGCGTTGACACCGCCTACGAGCAGTACTTC
- | few | TRBJ1-4 | 18 | TRBV6-2/TRBV6-3 | CASSTDRTLTSTNEKLFF | TGTGCCAGCAGCACCGACAGAACGCTAACATCAACTAATGAAAAACTGTTTTTT
- | - | TRBJ2-5 | 16 | TRBV6-6 | CASSYDGGSAYNEQYF | TGTGCCAGCAGTTACGACGGGGGCTCCGCCTACAATGAGCAGTACTTC
- | few | TRBJ2-3 | 12 | TRBV20-1 | CSAVEGTDTQYF | TGCAGTGCTGTCGAAGGCACAGATACGCAGTATTTT
- | - | TRBJ1-1 | 18 | TRBV7-9 | CASSLEGQGRAVNTEAFF | TGTGCCAGCAGCTTGGAGGGGCAGGGGAGAGCAGTGAACACTGAAGCTTTCTTT
- | many | TRBJ2-3 | 11 | TRBV29-1 | CSLGGPDTQYF | TGCAGCCTGGGGGGGCCAGATACGCAGTATTTT
TRBD1 | many | TRBJ1-4 | 14 | TRBV9 | CASSGGQKNEKLFF | TGTGCCAGCAGCGGGGGACAGAAGAATGAAAAACTGTTTTTT
- | - | TRBJ1-4 | 15 | TRBV7-6 | CASKSLGGPNEKLFF | TGTGCCAGCAAATCCCTCGGGGGGCCTAATGAAAAACTGTTTTTT
TRBD1 | - | TRBJ2-1 | 17 | TRBV4-3 | CASSQGARQGRGNEQFF | TGCGCCAGCAGCCAAGGCGCCCGACAGGGGCGCGGCAATGAGCAGTTCTTC
- | few | TRBJ1-2 | 13 | TRBV5-1 | CASRFPGDYGYTF | TGCGCCAGCAGGTTTCCAGGGGACTATGGCTACACCTTC
TRBD1 | - | TRBJ1-4 | 12 | TRBV28 | CASGQGYEKLFF | TGTGCCAGCGGACAGGGCTATGAAAAACTGTTTTTT
TRBD2 | - | TRBJ2-2 | 16 | TRBV27 | CATQMGGETNTGELFF | TGTGCCACCCAAATGGGGGGGGAGACGAACACCGGGGAGCTGTTTTTT
- | few | TRBJ1-6 | 18 | TRBV6-2/TRBV6-3 | CASSYSTRGGSYNSPLHF | TGTGCCAGCAGTTACTCGACCCGGGGAGGATCCTATAATTCACCCCTCCACTTT
- | few | TRBJ1-3 | 15 | TRBV7-2 | CASSLGRLSGNTIYF | TGTGCCAGCAGCTTAGGTCGCCTCTCTGGAAACACCATATATTTT
TRBD2 | - | TRBJ2-2 | 16 | TRBV4-3 | CASSHLAGDHTGELFF | TGCGCCAGCAGCCATCTAGCGGGGGACCACACCGGGGAGCTGTTTTTT
- | few | TRBJ1-1 | 15 | TRBV12-3/TRBV12-4 | CASSSGTAGTTEAFF | TGTGCCAGCAGTTCCGGGACCGCGGGTACCACTGAAGCTTTCTTT
- | few | TRBJ2-1 | 17 | TRBV4-3 | CASSQKLHGRLDNEQFF | TGCGCCAGCAGCCAAAAACTTCACGGCAGATTAGACAATGAGCAGTTCTTC
- | - | TRBJ2-4 | 13 | TRBV12-3/TRBV12-4 | CASSYLAKNIQYF | TGTGCCAGCAGTTATCTAGCCAAAAACATTCAGTACTTC